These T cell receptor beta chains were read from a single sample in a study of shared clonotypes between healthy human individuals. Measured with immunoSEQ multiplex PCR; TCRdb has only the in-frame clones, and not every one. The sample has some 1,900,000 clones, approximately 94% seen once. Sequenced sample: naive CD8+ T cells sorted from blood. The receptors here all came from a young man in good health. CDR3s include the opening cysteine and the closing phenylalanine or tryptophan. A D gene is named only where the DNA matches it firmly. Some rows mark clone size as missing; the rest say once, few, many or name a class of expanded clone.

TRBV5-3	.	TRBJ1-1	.	TGTGCCAGAAGCTTGGGGACCGGAGGCTTGATGAACACTGAAGCTTTCTTT	CARSLGTGGLMNTEAFF
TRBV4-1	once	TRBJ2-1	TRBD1	TGCGCCAGCAGCCATTTACCGGGACAGGGGGCGCGAAATGAGCAGTTCTTC	CASSHLPGQGARNEQFF
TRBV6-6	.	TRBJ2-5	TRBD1	TGTGCCAGCAGTTCGGACAGGGGCGAAGAGACCCAGTACTTC	CASSSDRGEETQYF
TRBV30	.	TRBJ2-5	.	TGTGCCTGGAGCTGGGTGAAGGGGAATAGGGAGACCCAGTACTTC	CAWSWVKGNRETQYF
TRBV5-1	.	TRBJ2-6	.	TGCGCCAGCAGCTTAGCGGTCTCTGGGGCCAACGTCCTGACTTTC	CASSLAVSGANVLTF
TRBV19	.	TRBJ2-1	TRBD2	TGTGCCAGTAGTGTTCTAGCGGGGGGGCTCAATGAGCAGTTCTTC	CASSVLAGGLNEQFF
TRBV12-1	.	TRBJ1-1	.	TGTGCCAGCAGATCCTTGACAGGTAGGGAAAGGAACACTGAAGCTTTCTTT	CASRSLTGRERNTEAFF
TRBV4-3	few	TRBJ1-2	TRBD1	TGCGCCAGCAGCCAGGGGACAGATACTAACTATGGCTACACCTTC	CASSQGTDTNYGYTF
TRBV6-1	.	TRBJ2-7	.	TGTGCCAGCAGCGAGGGACGGAACTACGAGCAGTACTTC	CASSEGRNYEQYF
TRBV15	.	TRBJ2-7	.	TGTGCCACCAGCAGGGGATGGATGGAAACCGACGAGCAGTACTTC	CATSRGWMETDEQYF
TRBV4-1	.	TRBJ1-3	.	TGCGCCAGCAGCCAAGCCCCAGAAACTGGAAACACCATATATTTT	CASSQAPETGNTIYF
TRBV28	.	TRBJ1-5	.	TGTGCCAGCAGTTCGACAGTCCGCCTACCTAGCAATCAGCCCCAGCATTTT	CASSSTVRLPSNQPQHF
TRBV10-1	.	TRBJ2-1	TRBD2	TGCGCCAGCAGTGAGTCGACGCTAGCGGTATACAATGAGCAGTTCTTC	CASSESTLAVYNEQFF
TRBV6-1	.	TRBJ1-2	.	TGTGCCAGCAGTGAAATGGGGGCCCGGAGCTACACCTTC	CASSEMGARSYTF
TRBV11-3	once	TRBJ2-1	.	TGTGCCAGCAGCTTTCCCGGCGCATACAATGAGCAGTTCTTC	CASSFPGAYNEQFF
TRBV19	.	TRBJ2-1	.	TGTGCCAGTAGTATCTGGGATGCGGGCAATGAGCAGTTCTTC	CASSIWDAGNEQFF
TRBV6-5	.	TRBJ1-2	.	TGTGCCAGCAGTTCCCAGCCGACCCTGGGCGGCTACACCTTC	CASSSQPTLGGYTF
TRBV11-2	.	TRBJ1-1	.	TGTGCCAGCAGCTTAGGGGCCAGAGGCACTGAAGCTTTCTTT	CASSLGARGTEAFF
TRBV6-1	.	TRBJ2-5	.	TGTGCCAGCAGTGAAAGCGGCGGGCTGGGAGAGACCCAGTACTTC	CASSESGGLGETQYF
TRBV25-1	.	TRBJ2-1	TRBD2	TGTGCCAGCAGTGAATTACCTAGGGGGACTAGATTTAATGAGCAGTTCTTC	CASSELPRGTRFNEQFF
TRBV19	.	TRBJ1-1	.	TGTGCCAGTAGCCCGTTGAACACTGAAGCTTTCTTT	CASSPLNTEAFF
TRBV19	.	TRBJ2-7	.	TGTGCCAGTAGTATGGGGGCTTCCTACGAGCAGTACTTC	CASSMGASYEQYF
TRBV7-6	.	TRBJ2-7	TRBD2	TGTGCCAGCAGCTTAGGGGCATCGGCGCTAGCGGGACGATACGAGCAGTACTTC	CASSLGASALAGRYEQYF
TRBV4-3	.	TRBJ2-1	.	TGCGCCAGCAGCCAAGATCGAATCTCCTACAATGAGCAGTTCTTC	CASSQDRISYNEQFF
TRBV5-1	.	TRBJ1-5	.	TGCGCCAGCAGCTTGGACGGCAATCAGCCCCAGCATTTT	CASSLDGNQPQHF
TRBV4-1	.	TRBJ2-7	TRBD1	TGCGCCAGCAGCCAAGTACAGACAGGGGCCTACGAGCAGTACTTC	CASSQVQTGAYEQYF
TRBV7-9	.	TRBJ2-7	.	TGTGCCAGCAGCTCTGAGGGAACTAGTTCCGAGCAGTACTTC	CASSSEGTSSEQYF
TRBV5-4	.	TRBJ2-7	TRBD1	TGTGCCAGCAGCTCGGGACAGACCTACGAGCAGTACTTC	CASSSGQTYEQYF
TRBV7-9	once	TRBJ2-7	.	TGTGCCAGCAGCTTTGGGGGGCTGGGATCCTACGAGCAGTACTTC	CASSFGGLGSYEQYF
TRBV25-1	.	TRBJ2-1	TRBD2	TGTGCCAGCAGTGGAGGAGGGAGGGCTTCCTACAATGAGCAGTTCTTC	CASSGGGRASYNEQFF